The 19 T cell receptor beta chains given below trace back to one sample, sequenced in a study of blood T cell repertoires in COVID-19. Sequencing used immunoSEQ multiplex PCR; TCRdb keeps in-frame clones, though not all of them. Seen here are 150,000 to 200,000 clones, 80% to 90% observed once, and the top ten hold about 11%. The sequenced material came from peripheral blood. The source of these receptors is a woman aged 35 to 49 with COVID-19, enrolled during active disease.

The J gene is TRBJ2-7, the V gene TRBV29-1; D is uncertain. The V end was cut by 5 bases, the J end by 2 bases, with 16 bases between. Looked up from germline, CDR1 is SQVTM and CDR2 is ANQGSEA. The CDR3 is made up of 14 amino acids. The CDR3 sequence: CSVTPGSTAYEQYF. Here the CDR3 DNA reads TGCAGCGTTACCCCGGGTTCTACTGCCTACGAGCAGTACTTC.

This clone showed up just once. The chain is built from TRBV6-5 and TRBJ1-6; tentative D call: TRBD1 (6 bases). Germline V CDR1 and CDR2: MNHEY, SVGAGI. The length of the CDR3 is 13 residues. Trimming removed 5 bases from V and 8 bases from J, with 10 bases in between. In DNA, the CDR3 is TGTGCCAGCAGTCGGCAGGGGCATTCACCCCTCCACTTT. It codes for CASSRQGHSPLHF.

The gene calls are TRBV1 and TRBJ1-3; no check of the table's D call, TRBD1, against the DNA was made. TRBV1 represents a pseudogene. There are 15 residues in the CDR3. The CDR3: CTRSLQGDSGNTIYF. DNA of the CDR3: TGCACCCGCTCTCTCCAGGGTGACTCTGGAAACACCATATATTTT.

This rearrangement joins TRBV3-1 (or the pseudogene TRBV3-2) to TRBJ2-7; tentative D call: TRBD2 (5 bases). This CDR3 spans 15 amino acids. The V gene's germline CDR1 is LGHDT and CDR2 YNNKEL (reference sequence). The V and J ends lost 1 base and 3 bases respectively, with 13 bases between them. The CDR3 spells CASSQGPDYLYEQYV. The CDR3 coding sequence is TGTGCCAGCAGCCAAGGGCCTGACTACCTCTACGAGCAGTACGTC.

The chain is built from TRBV14 and TRBJ2-1, with D maybe TRBD2 (6 bases). The ends were cut back, 0 bases at V and 9 bases at J, with 15 bases in the middle. The germline V gene has CDR1 SGHDN and CDR2 FVKESK. CDR3 length equals 15 residues. CDR3: CASSQELGGLGEQFF. CDR3 nucleotide sequence: TGTGCCAGCAGCCAAGAACTTGGAGGGCTTGGTGAGCAGTTCTTC.

This chain joins TRBV4-1 and TRBJ2-7; D is ambiguous. CDR1 is MGHRA and CDR2 is YSYEKL in the germline V gene. CDR3 length: 18 amino acids. Trimming took 0 bases from V and 0 from J, leaving 18 bases between them. CDR3 sequence reads: CASSQESRLPPSSYEQYF. Written as DNA, the CDR3 is TGCGCCAGCAGCCAAGAGTCGAGACTTCCCCCGAGCTCCTACGAGCAGTACTTC.

The genes are TRBV27 and TRBJ1-4; D not certain. The CDR3 extends over 15 amino acids. Trimming took 7 bases from V and 0 from J, leaving 12 bases between them. Germline-derived CDR1 and CDR2 are MNHEY and SMNVEV (reference sequence). This CDR3 is CASIKKSATNEKLFF. The DNA for the CDR3 is TGTGCCAGCATCAAAAAGAGCGCAACTAATGAAAAACTGTTTTTT.

This clone was picked up a small number of times. The chain recombines TRBV4-1 with TRBJ1-1, with TRBD1 identical over 7 bases. The CDR3 is made up of 17 amino acids. V gave up 2 bases and J gave up 1 base; unmatched junction bases: 10. Germline V gene sequence: CDR1 MGHRA, CDR2 YSYEKL. This CDR3 reads CASSQPGTESSNTEAFF. CDR3 DNA sequence: TGCGCCAGCAGCCAACCCGGGACAGAGAGTTCGAACACTGAAGCTTTCTTT.

V usage is TRBV28 and J usage is TRBJ2-7, with 8 positions matching TRBD2. The CDR3 is 14 residues long. With V trimmed by 7 bases and J by 4 bases, 9 bases remained unmatched. The germline CDR1 and CDR2 sequences are MDHEN and SYDVKM. The CDR3 nucleotides are TGTGCCAGCAAATTAGGACTAGCTTCTTACGAGCAGTACTTC. It encodes CASKLGLASYEQYF.

This chain links TRBV2 with TRBJ2-1, with 7 bases lining up with TRBD1. The germline gives CDR1 SNHLY, CDR2 FYNNEI. The CDR3 has 16 residues. V lost 5 bases to trimming and J lost 5 bases; unmatched junction nucleotides: 12. CDR3 nucleotide sequence: TGTGCCAGCAGTCCAACTGGACAGGAGACTCACAATGAGCAGTTCTTC. Translating it yields CASSPTGQETHNEQFF.

The CDR3 sequence: CASSSYSGTLSGANVLTF. The CDR3 nucleotides are TGTGCCAGCAGTTCCTATAGCGGGACCCTCTCTGGGGCCAACGTCCTGACTTTC. The chain combines TRBV27 with TRBJ2-6; 8 nucleotides agree with TRBD2. The CDR3 contains 18 residues. The junction had 8 bases not matched to a gene; V was cut back by 4 bases and J by 0 bases. The germline gives CDR1 MNHEY, CDR2 SMNVEV (reference sequence).

This sequence joins TRBV2 and TRBJ1-2; 7 bases are a match to TRBD1. The CDR3 has 15 amino acids. V shed 2 bases, J shed 3 bases, and the junction held 6 bases outside the gene matches. The germline V gene encodes CDR1 SNHLY and CDR2 FYNNEI. DNA for the CDR3: TGTGCCAGCAGTGAACCGAGCAGGGGGGACTATGGCTACACCTTC. This sequence encodes CASSEPSRGDYGYTF.

This chain uses TRBV5-4 with TRBJ2-7; tentatively, D is TRBD2 (6 bases). Between the trimmed V and J ends, which lost 5 bases and 0 bases, there was a span of 15 bases. CDR1 SGHNT and CDR2 YYREEE come from the germline V gene (reference sequence). The CDR3 sequence is 15 residues long. The CDR3 DNA reads as TGTGCCAGCAGGCCTGATGGGGGGAACTCCTACGAGCAGTACTTC. It translates to CASRPDGGNSYEQYF.

The sample holds a few counts of this clone. The rearrangement uses TRBV7-6 and TRBJ2-1; TRBD2 aligns across 8 bases. Unmatched junction bases numbered 5, after V lost 1 base and J lost 6 bases. The CDR3 sequence is 15 residues long. Germline-derived CDR1 and CDR2 are SGHVS and FNYEAQ. CDR3 coding DNA: TGTGCCAGCAGCTTAGTTAGCGGGATTAGCAATGAGCAGTTCTTC. Amino acid sequence: CASSLVSGISNEQFF.

This clone was seen once. This chain connects TRBV28 to TRBJ2-1; no definite D call. Deletions cut 6 bases from V and 10 bases from J, with 13 bases between. CDR1 MDHEN and CDR2 SYDVKM come from the germline V gene. This CDR3 has 12 residues. The CDR3 coding sequence is TGTGCCAGCAGCCTCGACTGGTTCGAGCAGTTCTTC. It codes for CASSLDWFEQFF.

V gene TRBV14 combines with J gene TRBJ1-1; TRBD1 matches 7 bases. The germline V gene encodes CDR1 SGHDN and CDR2 FVKESK. The CDR3 length is 15 residues. V shed 2 bases, J shed 1 base, and the junction held 4 bases outside the gene matches. The DNA of the CDR3 is TGTGCCAGCAGCCAACGCCAGGGGGGGAACACTGAAGCTTTCTTT. Amino acid sequence: CASSQRQGGNTEAFF.

The rearrangement uses TRBV5-8 and TRBJ1-5; D possibly corresponds to TRBD1 (6 bases). Germline V CDR1 and CDR2: SGHTS, YDEGEE. V lost 4 bases and J 0 bases, leaving 14 bases between the germline ends. The CDR3 has 16 amino acids. Here the CDR3 reads CASSRGAHISNQPQHF. CDR3 nucleotides: TGTGCCAGCAGCCGGGGGGCCCATATTAGCAATCAGCCCCAGCATTTT.

The CDR3 here is CASMVRGNTGELFF. CDR3 nucleotide sequence: TGTGCCAGCATGGTGCGGGGGAACACCGGGGAGCTGTTTTTT. The chain carries TRBV27 and TRBJ2-2; weak D call: TRBD2 (6 bases). Per germline, CDR1 MNHEY and CDR2 SMNVEV (reference sequence). Trimming took off 7 bases at V and 1 base at J, with 10 bases between the two ends. This CDR3 is 14 amino acids long.

This clone came up once. The rearrangement joins TRBV9 to TRBJ2-3; TRBD2 matches 9 bases. The V and J ends lost 3 bases and 2 bases, in that order; junction bases with no gene match: 1. The CDR3 consists of 14 residues. Germline-derived CDR1 and CDR2 are SGDLS and YYNGEE. The CDR3 DNA is TGTGCCAGCAGCGCTAGCGGGGCCACAGATACGCAGTATTTT. Its translation: CASSASGATDTQYF.